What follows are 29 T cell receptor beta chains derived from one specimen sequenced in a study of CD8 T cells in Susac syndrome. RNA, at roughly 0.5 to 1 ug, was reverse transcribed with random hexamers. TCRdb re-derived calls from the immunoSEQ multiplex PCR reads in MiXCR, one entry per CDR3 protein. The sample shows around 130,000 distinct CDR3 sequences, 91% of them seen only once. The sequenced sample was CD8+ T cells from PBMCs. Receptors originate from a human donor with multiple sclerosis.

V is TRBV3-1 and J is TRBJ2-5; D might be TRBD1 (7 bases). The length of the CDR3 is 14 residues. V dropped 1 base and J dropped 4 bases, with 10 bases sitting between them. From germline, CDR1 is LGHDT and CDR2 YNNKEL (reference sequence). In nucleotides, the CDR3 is TGTGCCAGCAGCCAAGGCGGGACAGCAGAGACCCAGTACTTC. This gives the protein CASSQGGTAETQYF.

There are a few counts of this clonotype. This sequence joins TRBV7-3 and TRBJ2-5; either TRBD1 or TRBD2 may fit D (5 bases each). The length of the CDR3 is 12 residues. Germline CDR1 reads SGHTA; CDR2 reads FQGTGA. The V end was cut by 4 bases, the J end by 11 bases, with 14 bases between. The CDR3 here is CASSSQPGPQYF. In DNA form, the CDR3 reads TGTGCCAGCAGCTCGCAACCGGGACCGCAGTACTTC.

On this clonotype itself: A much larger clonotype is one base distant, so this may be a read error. The CDR3 DNA reads as TGCAGTGCTAGCCCGACTAGCGGGTTCGCCTGGGAGCTGTTTTTT. Residues: CSASPTSGFAWELFF. This sequence joins TRBV20-1 and TRBJ2-2, with 10 bases matching TRBD2. V gave up 3 bases and J gave up 9 bases; unmatched junction bases: 10. This CDR3 contains 15 residues. Germline CDR1 reads DFQATT; CDR2 reads SNEGSKA (reference sequence).

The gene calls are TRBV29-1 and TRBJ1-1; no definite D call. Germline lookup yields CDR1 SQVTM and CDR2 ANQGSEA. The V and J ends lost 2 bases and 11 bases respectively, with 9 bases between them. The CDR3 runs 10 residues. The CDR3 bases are TGCAGCGTTGAAAGAGTAGGCGCTTTCTTT. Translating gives CSVERVGAFF.

The CDR3 reads CASEGRGSYGYTF. The CDR3 DNA sequence: TGTGCCAGCGAAGGGAGGGGGTCCTATGGCTACACCTTC. The chain joins TRBV2 to TRBJ1-2; D possibly corresponds to TRBD1 (6 bases). Germline V CDR1 and CDR2: SNHLY, FYNNEI. Between the trimmed V and J ends, which lost 8 bases and 4 bases, there was a span of 14 bases. The CDR3 consists of 13 residues.

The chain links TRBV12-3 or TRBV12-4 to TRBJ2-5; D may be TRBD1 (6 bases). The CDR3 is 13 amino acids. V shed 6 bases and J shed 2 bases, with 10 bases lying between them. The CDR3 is CASRTGQQETQYF. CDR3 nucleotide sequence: TGTGCCAGCAGAACCGGACAGCAAGAGACCCAGTACTTC.

CDR3 region: CASSQEMQGYQETQYF. The CDR3 region has the DNA TGCGCCAGCAGCCAAGAGATGCAAGGGTACCAAGAGACCCAGTACTTC. The V gene is TRBV4-1, the J gene TRBJ2-5; D gene unclear. Deletions cut 0 bases from V and 0 bases from J, with 11 bases between. This CDR3 comprises 16 residues. Looked up from germline, CDR1 is MGHRA and CDR2 is YSYEKL.

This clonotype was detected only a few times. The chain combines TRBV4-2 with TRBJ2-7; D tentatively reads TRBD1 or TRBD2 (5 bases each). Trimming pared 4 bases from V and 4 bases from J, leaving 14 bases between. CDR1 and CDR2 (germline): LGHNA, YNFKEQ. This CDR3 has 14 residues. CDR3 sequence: CASSPGGDPYEQYF. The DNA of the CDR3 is TGTGCCAGCAGCCCTGGTGGGGACCCTTACGAGCAGTACTTC.

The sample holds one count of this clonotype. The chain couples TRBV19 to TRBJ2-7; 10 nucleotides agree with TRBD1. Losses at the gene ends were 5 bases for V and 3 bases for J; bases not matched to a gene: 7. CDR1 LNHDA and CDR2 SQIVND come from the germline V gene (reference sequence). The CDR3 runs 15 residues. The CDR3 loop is CASSAGTGAFYEQYF. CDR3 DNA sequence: TGTGCCAGTAGTGCGGGGACAGGGGCCTTCTACGAGCAGTACTTC.

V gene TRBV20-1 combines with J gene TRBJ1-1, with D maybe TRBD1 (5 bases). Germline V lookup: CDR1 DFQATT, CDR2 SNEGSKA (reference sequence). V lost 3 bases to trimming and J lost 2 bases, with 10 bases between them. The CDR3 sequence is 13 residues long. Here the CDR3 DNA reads TGCAGTGCTAGGGGGGACCAAAACACTGAAGCTTTCTTT. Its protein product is CSARGDQNTEAFF.

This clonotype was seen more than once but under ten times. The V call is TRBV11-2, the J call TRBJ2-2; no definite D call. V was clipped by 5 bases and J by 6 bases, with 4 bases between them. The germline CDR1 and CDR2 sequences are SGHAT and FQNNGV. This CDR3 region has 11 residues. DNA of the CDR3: TGTGCCAGCAGCCCTCCCGGGGAGCTGTTTTTT. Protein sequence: CASSPPGELFF.

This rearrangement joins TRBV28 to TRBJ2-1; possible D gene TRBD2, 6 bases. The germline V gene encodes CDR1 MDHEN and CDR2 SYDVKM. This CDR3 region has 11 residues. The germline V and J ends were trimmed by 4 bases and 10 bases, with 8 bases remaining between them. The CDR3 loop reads CASSWEEEQFF. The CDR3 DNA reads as TGTGCCAGCAGTTGGGAGGAAGAGCAGTTCTTC.

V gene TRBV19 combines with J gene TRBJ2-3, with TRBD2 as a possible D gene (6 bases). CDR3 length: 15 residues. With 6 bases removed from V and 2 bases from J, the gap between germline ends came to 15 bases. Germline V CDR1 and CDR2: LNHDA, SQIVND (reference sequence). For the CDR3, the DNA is TGTGCCAGTAGCTTAACCGGGACTTTCACAGATACGCAGTATTTT. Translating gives CASSLTGTFTDTQYF.

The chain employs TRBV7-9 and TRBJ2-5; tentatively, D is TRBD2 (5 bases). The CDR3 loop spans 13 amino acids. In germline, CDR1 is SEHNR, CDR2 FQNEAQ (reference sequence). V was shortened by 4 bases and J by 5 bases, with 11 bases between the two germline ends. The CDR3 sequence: CASSSGFLETQYF. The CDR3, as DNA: TGTGCCAGCAGCTCGGGGTTTTTGGAGACCCAGTACTTC.

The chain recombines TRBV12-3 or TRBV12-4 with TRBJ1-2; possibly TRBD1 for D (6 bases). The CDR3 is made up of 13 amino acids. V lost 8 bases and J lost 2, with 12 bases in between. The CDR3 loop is CASRGGTNYGYTF. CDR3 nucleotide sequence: TGTGCCAGCCGGGGGGGGACAAACTATGGCTACACCTTC.

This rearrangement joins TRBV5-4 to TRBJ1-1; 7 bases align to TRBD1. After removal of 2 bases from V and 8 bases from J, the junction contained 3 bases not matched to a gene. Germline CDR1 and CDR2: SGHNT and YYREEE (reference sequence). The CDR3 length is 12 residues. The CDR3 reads CASSFGTDEAFF. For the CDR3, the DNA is TGTGCCAGCAGCTTCGGGACAGACGAAGCTTTCTTT.

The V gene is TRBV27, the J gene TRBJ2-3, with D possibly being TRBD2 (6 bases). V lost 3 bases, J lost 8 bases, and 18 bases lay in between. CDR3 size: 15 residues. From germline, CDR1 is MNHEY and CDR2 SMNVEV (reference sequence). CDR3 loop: CASSFKEEGFGTQYF. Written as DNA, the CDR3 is TGTGCCAGCAGTTTTAAAGAGGAGGGGTTCGGTACGCAGTATTTT.

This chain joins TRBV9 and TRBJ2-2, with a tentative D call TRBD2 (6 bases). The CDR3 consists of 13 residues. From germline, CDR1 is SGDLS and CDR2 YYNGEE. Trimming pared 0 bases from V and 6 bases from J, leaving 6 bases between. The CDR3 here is CASSVGEAGELFF. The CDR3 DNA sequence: TGTGCCAGCAGCGTAGGGGAGGCCGGGGAGCTGTTTTTT. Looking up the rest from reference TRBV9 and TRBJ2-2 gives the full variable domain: DSGVTQTPKHLITATGQRVTLRCSPRSGDLSVYWYQQSLDQGLQFLIQYYNGEERAKGNILERFSAQQFPDLHSELNLSSLELGDSALYFCASSVGEAGELFFGEGSRLTVL.

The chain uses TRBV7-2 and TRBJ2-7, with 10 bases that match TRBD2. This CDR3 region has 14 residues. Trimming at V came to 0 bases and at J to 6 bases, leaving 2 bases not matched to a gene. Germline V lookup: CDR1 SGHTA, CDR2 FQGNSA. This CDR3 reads CASSLAASGSEQYF. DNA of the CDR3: TGTGCCAGCAGCTTAGCTGCTAGCGGGAGCGAGCAGTACTTC.

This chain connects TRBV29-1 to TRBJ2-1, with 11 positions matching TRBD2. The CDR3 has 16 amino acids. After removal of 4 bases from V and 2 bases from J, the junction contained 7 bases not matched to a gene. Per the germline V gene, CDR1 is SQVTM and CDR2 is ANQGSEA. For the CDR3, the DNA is TGCAGCGTTGGAGATTCGGGACTAGCGGCCTACAATGAGCAGTTCTTC. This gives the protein CSVGDSGLAAYNEQFF.

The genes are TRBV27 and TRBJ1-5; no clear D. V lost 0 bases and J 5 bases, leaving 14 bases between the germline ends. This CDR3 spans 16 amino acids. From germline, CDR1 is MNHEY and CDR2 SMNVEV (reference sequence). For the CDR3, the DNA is TGTGCCAGCAGTTTATCGGGTGGGGAGGTTCATCAGCCCCAGCATTTT. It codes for CASSLSGGEVHQPQHF.

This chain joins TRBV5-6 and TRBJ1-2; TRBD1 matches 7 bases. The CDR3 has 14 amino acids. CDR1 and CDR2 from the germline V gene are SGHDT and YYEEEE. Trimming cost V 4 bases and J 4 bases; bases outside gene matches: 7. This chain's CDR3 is CASSPGQSFYGYTF. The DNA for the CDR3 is TGTGCCAGCAGCCCGGGACAGTCTTTCTATGGCTACACCTTC.

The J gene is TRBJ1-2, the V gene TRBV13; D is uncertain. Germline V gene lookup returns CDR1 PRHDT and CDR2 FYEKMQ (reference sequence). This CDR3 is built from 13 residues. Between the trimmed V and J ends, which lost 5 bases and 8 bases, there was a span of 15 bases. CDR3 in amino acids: CASSLREGGGYTF. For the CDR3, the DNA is TGTGCCAGCAGCCTCCGAGAGGGTGGCGGCTACACCTTC.

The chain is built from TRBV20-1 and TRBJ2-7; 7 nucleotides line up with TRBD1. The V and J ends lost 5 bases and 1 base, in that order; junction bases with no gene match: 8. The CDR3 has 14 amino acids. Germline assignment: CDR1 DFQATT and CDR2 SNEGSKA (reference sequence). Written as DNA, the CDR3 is TGCAGTGCTTGGGACCGACAGGGTTCCTACGAGCAGTACTTC. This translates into CSAWDRQGSYEQYF.

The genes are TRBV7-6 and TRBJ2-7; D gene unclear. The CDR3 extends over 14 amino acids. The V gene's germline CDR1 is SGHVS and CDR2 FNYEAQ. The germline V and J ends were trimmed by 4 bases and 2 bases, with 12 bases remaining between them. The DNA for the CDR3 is TGTGCCAGCAGCTCTCCCGATAGACCCTACGAGCAGTACTTC. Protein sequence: CASSSPDRPYEQYF.

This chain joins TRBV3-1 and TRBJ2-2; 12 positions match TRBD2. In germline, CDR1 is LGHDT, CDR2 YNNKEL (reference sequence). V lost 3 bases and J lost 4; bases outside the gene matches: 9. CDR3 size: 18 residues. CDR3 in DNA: TGTGCCAGCAGCCAGGCAAAGCGACTAGCGGGAGCCACCGGGGAGCTGTTTTTT. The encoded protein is CASSQAKRLAGATGELFF.

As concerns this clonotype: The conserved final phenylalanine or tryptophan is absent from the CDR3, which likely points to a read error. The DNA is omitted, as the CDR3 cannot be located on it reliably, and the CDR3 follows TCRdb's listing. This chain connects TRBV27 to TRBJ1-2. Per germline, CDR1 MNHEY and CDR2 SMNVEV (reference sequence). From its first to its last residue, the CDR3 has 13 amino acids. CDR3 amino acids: CASSLVLGETLSL.

The DNA of the CDR3 is TGCAGTACCGGGACAGACATCATGAACACTGAAGCTTTCTTT. Amino acid sequence: CSTGTDIMNTEAFF. This sequence joins TRBV20-1 and TRBJ1-1; TRBD1 matches at 7 bases. V lost 8 bases, J lost 0 bases, and 9 bases stayed unmatched. The CDR3 length is 14 residues. Germline values: CDR1 DFQATT, CDR2 SNEGSKA (reference sequence).

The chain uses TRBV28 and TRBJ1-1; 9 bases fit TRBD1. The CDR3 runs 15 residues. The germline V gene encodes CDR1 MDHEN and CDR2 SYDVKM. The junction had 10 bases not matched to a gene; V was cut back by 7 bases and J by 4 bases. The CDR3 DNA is TGTGCCAGCACCTACGGACAGGGGTTGGGCACTGAAGCTTTCTTT. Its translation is CASTYGQGLGTEAFF.